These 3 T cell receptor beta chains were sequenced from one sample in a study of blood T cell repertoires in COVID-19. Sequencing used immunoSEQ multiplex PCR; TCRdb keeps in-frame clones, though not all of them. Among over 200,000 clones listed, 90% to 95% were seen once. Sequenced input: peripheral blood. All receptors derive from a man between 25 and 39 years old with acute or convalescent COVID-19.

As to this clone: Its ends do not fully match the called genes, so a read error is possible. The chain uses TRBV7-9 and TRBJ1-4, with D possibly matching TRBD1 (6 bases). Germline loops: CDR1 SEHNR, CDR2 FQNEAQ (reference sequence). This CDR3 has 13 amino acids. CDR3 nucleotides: TGTGCCAGCAGCTTATCGGGACAAGAAAGACTGTTTTTT. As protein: CASSLSGQERLFF.

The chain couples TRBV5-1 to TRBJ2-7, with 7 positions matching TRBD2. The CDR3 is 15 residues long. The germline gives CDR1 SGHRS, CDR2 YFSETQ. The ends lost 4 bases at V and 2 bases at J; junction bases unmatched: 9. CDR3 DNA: TGCGCCAGCAGCCCTGGGGTAGCGGGCCCCTACGAGCAGTACTTC. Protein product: CASSPGVAGPYEQYF. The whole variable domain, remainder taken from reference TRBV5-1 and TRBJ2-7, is KAGVTQTPRYLIKTRGQQVTLSCSPISGHRSVSWYQQTPGQGLQFLFEYFSETQRNKGNFPGRFSGRQFSNSRSEMNVSTLELGDSALYLCASSPGVAGPYEQYFGPGTRLTVT.

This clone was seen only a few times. In nucleotides, the CDR3 is TGTGCCAGCAGCGGAACCCCCTTGACGGGAGATACGCAGTATTTT. Amino acid sequence: CASSGTPLTGDTQYF. The J gene is TRBJ2-3, the V gene TRBV9; D remains ambiguous. The CDR3 spans 15 residues. Deletions cut 3 bases from V and 5 bases from J, with 16 bases between. Germline lookup yields CDR1 SGDLS and CDR2 YYNGEE.